The entry that follows covers one TCR beta chain sequence. Its antigen is not known. The data stem from a study of cytomegalovirus exposure and HLA in healthy donors. PCR primers comprised 60 Vbeta and 13 Jbeta primers. Some clones are missing from TCRdb's copy, which holds only in-frame ones; the method was immunoSEQ multiplex PCR. The data contain some 200,000 clones, 85% to 90% of them singletons. General study findings and limits: HLA-A and HLA-B allele assignments for most subjects were reportedly predicted accurately using TCR beta sequences.

Trimming removed 4 bases from V and 7 bases from J, with 22 bases in between. The germline V gene has CDR1 SEHNR and CDR2 FQNEAQ (reference sequence). This CDR3 region has 16 residues. The sequence was obtained from a woman between 18 and 29 years old in good health and CMV-seronegative. The V and J genes are TRBV7-9 and TRBJ1-2; D is possibly TRBD1 (6 bases). The sample taken for sequencing was PBMCs. CDR3 residues: CASSSRQAPGEGGYTF. The CDR3 coding sequence is TGTGCCAGCAGCTCCCGACAAGCCCCAGGGGAAGGTGGCTACACCTTC.